This T cell receptor (beta chain) was captured in a study of CD8 T cell repertoires and HIV-1 epitope variants. In the study overall: Epitopes were three Gag families plus Nef HW9 and YT9.

Trimming removed 3 bases at V and 6 bases at J, with 12 bases between. Germline CDR1 is LNHDA and CDR2 is SQIVND (reference sequence). CDR3 size: 14 residues. TCRdb keeps only in-frame clones here, not all; method: immunoSEQ multiplex PCR. The sample lists fewer than 5,500 clones, less than 75% occurring once. For this clone: The antigen is undetermined.

This chain links TRBV19 with TRBJ2-1; TRBD2 is a possible D gene (5 bases). The sequencing input was cultured CD8+ T cells derived from PBMCs. The receptor's source is a male donor with HIV. The CDR3 sequence: CASSIASGSNEQFF. DNA for the CDR3: TGTGCCAGTAGTATTGCCAGCGGATCCAATGAGCAGTTCTTC.